The clone carrying this T cell receptor beta chain was counted a single time. Its antigen is unidentified. Trimming left V 5 bases short and J 5 bases short, with 13 bases between. The germline V gene encodes CDR1 SGHTA and CDR2 FQGTGA. There are 14 residues in the CDR3. CD45RO-negative cells were positively selected for CCR7, leaving out terminally differentiated effector memory CD45RA+ cells. Libraries were prepared by immunoSEQ multiplex PCR; TCRdb keeps only in-frame clonotypes and omits some of them. Among roughly 590,000 clones listed, about 95% were seen once. This sample was taken from a study of shared clonotypes between healthy human individuals. Study-level information: Each donor contributed plates that comprised three CD4 naive, three CD4 memory, two CD8 naive and one CD8 memory.

Overall study findings and caveats: A reduction in generation probabilities was seen for non-shared clonotypes relative to those shared by all four donors.

The material sequenced was naive CD8+ T cells sorted from blood. The rearrangement joins TRBV7-3 to TRBJ1-5; the D gene is possibly TRBD1 (5 bases). The TCR comes from a woman aged 25 to 45 in good health. The DNA for the CDR3 is TGTGCCAGCAGCCACCCGGGACCCCATCAGCCCCAGCATTTT. Translating gives CASSHPGPHQPQHF.